This T cell receptor beta chain was sequenced during a study of T cells after yellow fever vaccination. The V end was cut by 4 bases, the J end by 2 bases, with 12 bases between. This CDR3 comprises 15 residues. CDR1 SGHDN and CDR2 FVKESK come from the germline V gene. Using its own MiXCR run on the 5' RACE reads, TCRdb lists one record per CDR3 protein. Of 200,000 to 300,000 distinct CDR3 sequences listed, about an eighth are singletons. This clonotype has a handful of counts. The J gene is TRBJ2-1, the V gene TRBV14; D is possibly TRBD2 (5 bases). This sequence was found in a man younger than 40 who received the YFV17D yellow fever vaccine. Sequencing used CD4+ T cells sorted from PBMCs, obtained 45 days after the yellow fever booster vaccination. CDR3 sequence: CASSPLTGTYNEQFF. In nucleotides, the CDR3 is TGTGCCAGCAGCCCCCTCACCGGGACCTACAATGAGCAGTTCTTC.